The sequence of this T cell receptor (beta chain) was determined in a study of human T cells and chemical hapten exposure. A word on this clonotype: Antigen specificity is unknown. A much bigger clone sits one base away, suggesting this may be a read error.

Time point reported: pre-sensitization, week 0. Treatment in this sample: therapeutic diphenylcyclopropenone sensitization with weekly scalp DPC. Donation of samples came from alopecia patients who were 18 to 70 years old and suitable for DPC. Study-level results: Controls formed significantly fewer large CDR3 similarity clusters than expanded TCRs did.

TCRdb fed the RACE reads into MiXCR, producing one record per CDR3 protein. Of roughly 60,000 distinct CDR3 sequences listed, approximately 7% were seen once; the top ten hold 1.5% to 2%. With 3 bases removed from V and 7 bases from J, the gap between germline ends came to 13 bases. The CDR3 is 14 amino acids. Per germline, CDR1 MNHEY and CDR2 SMNVEV (reference sequence). This chain links TRBV27 with TRBJ1-5; D is perhaps TRBD1 (6 bases). The sequenced sample was whole blood, obtained in connection with sensitization to the hapten diphenylcyclopropenone (DPC). The sequence derives from a woman under 40 with alopecia areata. Some clones in this sample may be carry-over from other donors' samples. CDR3 in amino acids: CASSFLGGGQPQHF. For the CDR3, the DNA is TGTGCCAGCAGTTTTCTAGGGGGTGGGCAGCCCCAGCATTTT.